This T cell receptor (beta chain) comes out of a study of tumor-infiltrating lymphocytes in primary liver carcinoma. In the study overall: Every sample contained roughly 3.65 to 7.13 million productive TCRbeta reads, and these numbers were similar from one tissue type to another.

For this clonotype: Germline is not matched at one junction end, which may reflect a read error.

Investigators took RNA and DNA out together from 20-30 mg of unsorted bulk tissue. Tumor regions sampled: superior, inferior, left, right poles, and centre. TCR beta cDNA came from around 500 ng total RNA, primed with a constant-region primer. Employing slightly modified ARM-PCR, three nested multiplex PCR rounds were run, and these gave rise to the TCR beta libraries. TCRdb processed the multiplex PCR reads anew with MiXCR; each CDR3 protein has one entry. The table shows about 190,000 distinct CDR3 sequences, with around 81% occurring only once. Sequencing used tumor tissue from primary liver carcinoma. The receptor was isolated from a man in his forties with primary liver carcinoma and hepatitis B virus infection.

DNA of the CDR3: TGTGCCAGGAGTATTAGGGGGGCGAGAACTGAAGCTTTCTTT. This translates into CARSIRGARTEAFF. The chain carries TRBV19 and TRBJ1-1; a possible D gene is TRBD1 (6 bases). The germline CDR1 and CDR2 sequences are LNHDA and SQIVND (reference sequence). The CDR3 covers 14 residues.